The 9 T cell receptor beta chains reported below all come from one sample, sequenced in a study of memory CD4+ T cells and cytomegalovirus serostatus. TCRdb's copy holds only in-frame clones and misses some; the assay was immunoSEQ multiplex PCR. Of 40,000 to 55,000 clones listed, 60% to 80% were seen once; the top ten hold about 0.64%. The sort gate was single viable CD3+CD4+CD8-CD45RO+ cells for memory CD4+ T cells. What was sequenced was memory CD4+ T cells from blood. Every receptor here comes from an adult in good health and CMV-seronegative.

DNA for the CDR3: TGTGCCAGCAGCGTAGTCAGGGAAAACTATGGCTACACCTTC. Amino acids: CASSVVRENYGYTF. The rearrangement joins TRBV9 to TRBJ1-2, with a weak D call TRBD1 (5 bases). The V gene's germline CDR1 is SGDLS and CDR2 YYNGEE. The germline V and J ends were trimmed by 0 bases and 2 bases, with 8 bases remaining between them. The CDR3 is 14 residues long.

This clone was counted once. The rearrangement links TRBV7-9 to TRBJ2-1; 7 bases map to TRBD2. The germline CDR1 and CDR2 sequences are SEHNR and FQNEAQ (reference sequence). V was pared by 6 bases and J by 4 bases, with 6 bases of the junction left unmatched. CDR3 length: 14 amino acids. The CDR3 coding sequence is TGTGCCAGCAGTCCGGGGACTATATACAATGAGCAGTTCTTC. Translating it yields CASSPGTIYNEQFF.

The CDR3 is CASSKGPGQGQRAYGYTF. CDR3 nucleotide sequence: TGTGCCAGCAGCAAAGGTCCGGGACAGGGCCAGCGGGCCTATGGCTACACCTTC. V usage is TRBV27 and J usage is TRBJ1-2; 9 nucleotides match TRBD1. The CDR3 runs 18 residues. Germline CDR1 is MNHEY and CDR2 is SMNVEV (reference sequence). V lost 6 bases to trimming and J lost 4 bases; unmatched junction nucleotides: 18.

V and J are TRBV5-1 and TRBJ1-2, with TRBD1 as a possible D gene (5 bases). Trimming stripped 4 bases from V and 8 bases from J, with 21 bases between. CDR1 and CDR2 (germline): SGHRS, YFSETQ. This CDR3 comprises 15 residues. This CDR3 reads CASSALRDLSAGYTF. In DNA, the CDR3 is TGCGCCAGCAGCGCGCTCCGGGACTTATCAGCGGGCTACACCTTC.

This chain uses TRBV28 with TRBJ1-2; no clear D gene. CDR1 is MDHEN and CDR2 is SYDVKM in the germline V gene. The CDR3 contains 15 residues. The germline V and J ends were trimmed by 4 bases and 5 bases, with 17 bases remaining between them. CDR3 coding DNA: TGTGCCAGCAGTTCTCCCGGGTGGTCTTTGTATGGCTACACCTTC. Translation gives CASSSPGWSLYGYTF.

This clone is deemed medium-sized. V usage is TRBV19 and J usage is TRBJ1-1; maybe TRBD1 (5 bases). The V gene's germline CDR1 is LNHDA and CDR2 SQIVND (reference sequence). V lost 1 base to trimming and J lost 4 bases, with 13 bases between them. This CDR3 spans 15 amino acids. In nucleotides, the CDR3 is TGTGCCAGTAGTATAGGGGCAGGGATAAGCACTGAAGCTTTCTTT. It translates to CASSIGAGISTEAFF.

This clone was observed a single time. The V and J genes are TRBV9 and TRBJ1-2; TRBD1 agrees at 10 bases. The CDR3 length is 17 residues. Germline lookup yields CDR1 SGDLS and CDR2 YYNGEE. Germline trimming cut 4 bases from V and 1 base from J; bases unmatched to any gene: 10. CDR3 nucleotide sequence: TGTGCCAGCAGCCCGACCAGACAGGGGGCGAATAACTATGGCTACACCTTC. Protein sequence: CASSPTRQGANNYGYTF.

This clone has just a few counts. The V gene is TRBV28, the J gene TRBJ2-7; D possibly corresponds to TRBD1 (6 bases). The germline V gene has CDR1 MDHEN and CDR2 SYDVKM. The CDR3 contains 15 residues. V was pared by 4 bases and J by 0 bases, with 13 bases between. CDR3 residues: CASSSPGQSSYEQYF. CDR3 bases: TGTGCCAGCAGTTCCCCGGGACAAAGCTCCTACGAGCAGTACTTC.

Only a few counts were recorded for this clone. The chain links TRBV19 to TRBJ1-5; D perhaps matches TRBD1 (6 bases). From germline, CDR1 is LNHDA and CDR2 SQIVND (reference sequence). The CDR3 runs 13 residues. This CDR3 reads CAIGGQYNQPQHF. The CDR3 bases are TGTGCGATTGGGGGGCAGTACAATCAGCCCCAGCATTTT.